There are a few counts of the clone carrying this T cell receptor (beta chain). The antigen remains undetermined. The data derive from a study of beta chain features in type 1 diabetes. Reverse transcription of all isolated RNA meant that expressed TCRB transcripts were sequenced. Repertoires were generated with immunoSEQ multiplex PCR, while TCRdb's copy carries only in-frame clones and drops some. The sample has under 850,000 clones, roughly 13% seen once; the top ten hold approximately 0.02%. Whole-study findings and limits: Shorter TCRB CDR3s, moderately but significantly so, marked every one of the four CD4+ subsets in Type 1 diabetes patients.

Trimming left V 2 bases short and J 5 bases short, with 9 bases between. Germline CDR1 SGHAT, CDR2 FQNNGV. The CDR3 loop spans 13 amino acids. The rearrangement joins TRBV11-2 to TRBJ2-5; D is unresolved. The specimen was naive CD4+ T cells from blood. This receptor was obtained from a man between 18 and 29 years old with type 1 diabetes. This CDR3 is CASSLSDRETQYF. The CDR3 DNA sequence: TGTGCCAGCAGCTTATCGGATCGGGAGACCCAGTACTTC. Combining the CDR3 with reference TRBV11-2 and TRBJ2-5 gives the whole variable domain EAGVAQSPRYKIIEKRQSVAFWCNPISGHATLYWYQQILGQGPKLLIQFQNNGVVDDSQLPKDRFSAERLKGVDSTLKIQPAKLEDSAVYLCASSLSDRETQYFGPGTRLLVL.